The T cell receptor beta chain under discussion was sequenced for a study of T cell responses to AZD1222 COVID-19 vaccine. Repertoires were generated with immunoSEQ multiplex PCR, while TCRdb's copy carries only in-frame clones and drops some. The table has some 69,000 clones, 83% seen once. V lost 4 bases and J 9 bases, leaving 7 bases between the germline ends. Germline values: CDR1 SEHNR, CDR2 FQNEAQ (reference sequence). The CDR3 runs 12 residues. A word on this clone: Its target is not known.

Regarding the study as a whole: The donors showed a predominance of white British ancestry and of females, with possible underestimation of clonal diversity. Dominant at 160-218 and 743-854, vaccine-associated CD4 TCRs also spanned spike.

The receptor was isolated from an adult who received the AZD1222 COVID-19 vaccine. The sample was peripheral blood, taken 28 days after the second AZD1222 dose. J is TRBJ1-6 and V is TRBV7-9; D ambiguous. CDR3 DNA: TGTGCCAGCAGCTCCATGGCTTCACCCCTCCACTTT. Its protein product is CASSSMASPLHF.